This T cell receptor (beta chain) was documented in a study of post-analysis software for immune sequencing data. Presence of unique molecular identifiers characterized the TCR beta cDNA libraries. TCRdb recomputed calls from the PCR reads with MiXCR, one row per CDR3 protein. Here the sample spans about 820,000 distinct CDR3 sequences, roughly 50% being singletons. Study-wide points: Patients carried a handful of TRBV segments more frequently than controls did, and TRBV5-6, TRBV5-1 and TRBV20-1 were among them. The study found significantly lower normalized Chao1 diversity in multiple sclerosis patients than in controls.

A few counts support this clonotype. Antigen specificity is unknown. There are 15 residues in the CDR3. The V segment lost 10 bases and the J segment 2 bases; nucleotides outside the gene matches: 9. CDR1 is MNHNY and CDR2 is SVGAGI in the germline V gene (reference sequence). The clonotype comes from a girl aged 5 to 17 with multiple sclerosis. This chain uses TRBV6-6 with TRBJ2-3; 10 nucleotides line up with TRBD2. Sequenced sample: blood. The CDR3 DNA follows: TGTGCCACCCTCGGACTAGCGGTAACCACAGATACGCAGTATTTT. This encodes CATLGLAVTTDTQYF.